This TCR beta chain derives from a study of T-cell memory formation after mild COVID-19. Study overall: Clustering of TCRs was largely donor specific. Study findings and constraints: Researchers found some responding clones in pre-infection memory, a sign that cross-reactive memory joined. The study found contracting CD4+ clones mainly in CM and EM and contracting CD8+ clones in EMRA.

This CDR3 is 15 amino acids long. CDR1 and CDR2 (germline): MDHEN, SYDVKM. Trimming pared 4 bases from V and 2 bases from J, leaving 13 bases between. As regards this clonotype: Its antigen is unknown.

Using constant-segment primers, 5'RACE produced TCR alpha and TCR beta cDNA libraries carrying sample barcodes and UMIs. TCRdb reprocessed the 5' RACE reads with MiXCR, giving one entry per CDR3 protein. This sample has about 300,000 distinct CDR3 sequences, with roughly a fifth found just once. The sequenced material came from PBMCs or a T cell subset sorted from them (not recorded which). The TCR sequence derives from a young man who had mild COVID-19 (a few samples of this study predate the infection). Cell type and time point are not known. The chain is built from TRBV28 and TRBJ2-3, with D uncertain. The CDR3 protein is CASSYSWDYTDTQYF. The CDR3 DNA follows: TGTGCCAGCAGTTACTCATGGGATTACACAGATACGCAGTATTTT.